Listed here are 30 T cell receptor beta chains from one sample, sequenced in a study of blood T cell repertoires in COVID-19. Only in-frame clones appear in the TCRdb table, and some are missing; sequencing was by immunoSEQ multiplex PCR. Of 250,000 to 350,000 clones in the sample, roughly 90% were seen once. The source material was peripheral blood. Receptor source: a woman aged 60-70 years with acute or convalescent COVID-19.

The J gene is TRBJ2-2, the V gene TRBV6-5; perhaps TRBD1 as D (5 bases). V dropped 5 bases and J dropped 4 bases, with 11 bases sitting between them. The CDR3 consists of 14 residues. The germline V gene has CDR1 MNHEY and CDR2 SVGAGI. The CDR3 is CASSLGVFTGELFF. The CDR3 DNA reads TGTGCCAGCAGTCTAGGGGTTTTCACCGGGGAGCTGTTTTTT.

This clone has only one observation. This chain connects TRBV7-8 to TRBJ2-1; 7 bases agree with TRBD2. Germline lookup yields CDR1 SGHVS and CDR2 FQNEAQ. This CDR3 has 14 amino acids. V shed 3 bases, J shed 12 bases, and the junction held 11 bases outside the gene matches. In nucleotides, the CDR3 is TGTGCCAGCAGCTTCCGACTGCGGGGGAAGGGGCAGTTCTTC. It codes for CASSFRLRGKGQFF.

The V and J genes are TRBV19 and TRBJ2-3; 9 nucleotides line up with TRBD2. V was clipped by 3 bases and J by 0 bases; unmatched bases: 7. This CDR3 comprises 17 residues. The V gene's germline CDR1 is LNHDA and CDR2 SQIVND (reference sequence). The CDR3 sequence: CASSIKASGASTDTQYF. CDR3 DNA: TGTGCCAGTAGTATCAAGGCTAGCGGGGCCAGCACAGATACGCAGTATTTT.

J is TRBJ1-6 and V is TRBV5-4; 10 nucleotides line up with TRBD1. Germline V gives CDR1 SGHNT, CDR2 YYREEE (reference sequence). This CDR3 is 19 amino acids long. V gave up 4 bases and J gave up 9 bases; unmatched junction bases: 19. The DNA of the CDR3 is TGTGCCAGCAGCCACTCCCAGACAGGGGGCCCATGGGGTATTTCACCCCTCCACTTT. It codes for CASSHSQTGGPWGISPLHF.

The gene calls are TRBV7-9 and TRBJ2-7; TRBD2 agrees at 15 bases. Germline CDR1 SEHNR, CDR2 FQNEAQ (reference sequence). The CDR3 extends over 17 amino acids. J lost 5 bases, V lost 4 bases, and 9 bases had no gene match. The CDR3 is CASSWTSGRATRNEQYF. The CDR3 coding sequence is TGTGCCAGCAGCTGGACTAGCGGGAGGGCCACAAGGAACGAGCAGTACTTC.

V and J are TRBV12-3 or TRBV12-4 and TRBJ1-3; D perhaps matches TRBD1 (5 bases). Trimming cost V 10 bases and J 3 bases, with 13 bases left between them. The CDR3 runs to 13 residues. The CDR3, as DNA: TGTGCCACCTCGGGCAGGGATGGAAACACCATATATTTT. Translating gives CATSGRDGNTIYF.

The V call is TRBV7-8, the J call TRBJ2-1; D might be TRBD2 (6 bases). The CDR3 has 14 amino acids. Per germline, CDR1 SGHVS and CDR2 FQNEAQ. V lost 1 base and J lost 8, with 12 bases in between. CDR3 in amino acids: CASSLEGTGDEQFF. CDR3 DNA sequence: TGTGCCAGCAGCTTAGAGGGGACTGGGGATGAGCAGTTCTTC.

J is TRBJ1-5 and V is TRBV5-6, with D unclear. Germline loops: CDR1 SGHDT, CDR2 YYEEEE. V lost 0 bases, J lost 1 base, and 8 bases lay in between. The CDR3 length is 15 residues. The CDR3 nucleotides read TGTGCCAGCAGCTTGGGGTACGGGAGCAATCAGCCCCAGCATTTT. Translation: CASSLGYGSNQPQHF.

This chain uses TRBV7-9 with TRBJ2-3; 7 bases are a match to TRBD1. The germline V gene has CDR1 SEHNR and CDR2 FQNEAQ (reference sequence). There are 16 residues in the CDR3. V lost 3 bases and J lost 3; bases outside the gene matches: 9. In DNA, the CDR3 is TGTGCCAGCAGCTTGTACCTCAACAGGGGAACAGATACGCAGTATTTT. Translation gives CASSLYLNRGTDTQYF.

V usage is TRBV7-9 and J usage is TRBJ1-1; no firm D call. The CDR3 contains 15 residues. CDR1 is SEHNR, CDR2 FQNEAQ, per germline (reference sequence). Trimming took off 5 bases at V and 3 bases at J, with 16 bases between the two ends. The CDR3 nucleotides read TGTGCCAGCAGCGTAGACGGGAGGAGGGACACTGAAGCTTTCTTT. It translates to CASSVDGRRDTEAFF.

The V call is TRBV9, the J call TRBJ1-3, with 7 bases lining up with TRBD1. The CDR3 is made up of 15 amino acids. Germline trimming cut 0 bases from V and 4 bases from J; bases unmatched to any gene: 4. CDR1 and CDR2 (germline): SGDLS, YYNGEE. The CDR3 DNA sequence: TGTGCCAGCAGCGTAGGGACAGGCGGCGGAAACACCATATATTTT. This encodes CASSVGTGGGNTIYF.

This chain links TRBV7-9 with TRBJ2-7; D is unclear. The CDR3 runs to 15 residues. The V gene lost 5 bases and the J gene lost 0 bases, with 14 bases spanning the gap. Germline lookup yields CDR1 SEHNR and CDR2 FQNEAQ (reference sequence). The CDR3 sequence is CASSLASEYSYEQYF. The CDR3 DNA follows: TGTGCCAGCAGCCTCGCAAGCGAGTACTCCTACGAGCAGTACTTC.

This clone was recorded a few times. The chain has TRBV2 and TRBJ2-1; 8 positions agree with TRBD2. The CDR3 spans 14 residues. The J segment lost 7 bases and the V segment lost 6 bases, leaving 8 bases of the junction unmatched. Germline V lookup: CDR1 SNHLY, CDR2 FYNNEI. CDR3 coding DNA: TGTGCCAGCAGGGGAGCGGGAGCTAAGAATGAGCAGTTCTTC. It is translated as CASRGAGAKNEQFF.

The chain has TRBV9 and TRBJ2-7, with 9 bases aligning to TRBD2. The trim removed 0 bases at V and 2 bases at J, leaving 6 bases unmatched. The V gene's germline CDR1 is SGDLS and CDR2 YYNGEE. The CDR3 has 16 amino acids. The CDR3 region has the DNA TGTGCCAGCAGCGTAGGGGGTAGCGGGAGAGCCTACGAGCAGTACTTC. Encoded protein: CASSVGGSGRAYEQYF.

The J gene is TRBJ1-1, the V gene TRBV15, with a tentative D call TRBD1 (5 bases). The CDR3 covers 15 residues. The V end lost 3 bases, the J end lost 1 base, and 12 bases lay between the germline ends. Germline V gene data show CDR1 as LNHNV and CDR2 as YYDKDF (reference sequence). CDR3 residues: CATSSGGGANTEAFF. In DNA, the CDR3 is TGTGCCACCAGCAGTGGGGGGGGTGCGAACACTGAAGCTTTCTTT. The entire variable domain, with the rest obtained from reference TRBV15 and TRBJ1-1, is as follows: DAMVIQNPRYQVTQFGKPVTLSCSQTLNHNVMYWYQQKSSQAPKLLFHYYDKDFNNEADTPDNFQSRRPNTSFCFLDIRSPGLGDTAMYLCATSSGGGANTEAFFGQGTRLTVV.

In its sample, this clone was seen once. The chain recombines TRBV7-2 with TRBJ2-5; TRBD2 is a possible D gene (5 bases). The germline CDR1 and CDR2 sequences are SGHTA and FQGNSA. The CDR3 extends over 16 amino acids. V lost 5 bases and J 0 bases, leaving 16 bases between the germline ends. CDR3 DNA: TGTGCCAGCAGCCCCAGGACTGCTTTGTACCAAGAGACCCAGTACTTC. Translating it yields CASSPRTALYQETQYF.

The chain combines TRBV27 with TRBJ2-4, with D possibly matching TRBD1 (5 bases). V was clipped by 5 bases and J by 1 base, with 12 bases between them. Germline V gene lookup returns CDR1 MNHEY and CDR2 SMNVEV (reference sequence). CDR3 length: 15 residues. This CDR3 is CASSPGFLAKNIQYF. CDR3 DNA sequence: TGTGCCAGCAGTCCAGGGTTCCTGGCCAAAAACATTCAGTACTTC.

J is TRBJ2-2 and V is TRBV5-1; D not certain. Trimming removed 0 bases from V and 5 bases from J, with 11 bases in between. This CDR3 is built from 15 residues. Germline loops: CDR1 SGHRS, CDR2 YFSETQ. The CDR3 DNA is TGCGCCAGCAGCTTGGCGGCTAGTGATACCGGGGAGCTGTTTTTT. Encoded protein: CASSLAASDTGELFF.

This chain joins TRBV19 and TRBJ1-5, with 11 bases identical to TRBD1. Unmatched junction bases numbered 6, after V lost 1 base and J lost 4 bases. This CDR3 region has 17 residues. Germline CDR1 LNHDA, CDR2 SQIVND (reference sequence). The CDR3 sequence is CASSIGRDRGSNQPQHF. CDR3 DNA sequence: TGTGCCAGTAGTATAGGCCGGGACAGGGGGTCAAATCAGCCCCAGCATTTT.

J is TRBJ2-7 and V is TRBV5-1; D is unresolved. The CDR3 runs 15 residues. The V gene lost 7 bases and the J gene lost 3 bases, with 20 bases spanning the gap. Germline V lookup: CDR1 SGHRS, CDR2 YFSETQ. The CDR3, as DNA: TGCGCCAGCCGCCCTCGACTCCGCGCCCTCTACGAGCAGTACTTC. It translates to CASRPRLRALYEQYF.

The genes are TRBV18 and TRBJ2-7; 8 nucleotides line up with TRBD1. The CDR3 consists of 15 residues. Germline CDR1 is KGHSH and CDR2 is LQKENI. Trimming at V came to 6 bases and at J to 6 bases, leaving 13 bases not matched to a gene. In DNA, the CDR3 is TGTGCCAGCTCCCAGTTCACCGGACAGGGAGGCGAGCAGTACTTC. This sequence encodes CASSQFTGQGGEQYF. Supplemented by reference TRBV18 and TRBJ2-7, the full variable domain reads NAGVMQNPRHLVRRRGQEARLRCSPMKGHSHVYWYRQLPEEGLKFMVYLQKENIIDESGMPKERFSAEFPKEGPSILRIQQVVRGDSAAYFCASSQFTGQGGEQYFGPGTRLTVT.

This clone was counted between two and nine times. This sequence joins TRBV14 and TRBJ2-7; tentative D call: TRBD1 (5 bases). The CDR3 is made up of 16 amino acids. Deletions cut 4 bases from V and 5 bases from J, with 21 bases between. Germline CDR1 and CDR2: SGHDN and FVKESK. CDR3 residues: CASSPLGQGILNEQYF. The CDR3 bases are TGTGCCAGCAGCCCGCTAGGGCAGGGAATTCTAAACGAGCAGTACTTC.

This chain joins TRBV7-2 and TRBJ2-7; D is undetermined. Trimming left V 1 base short and J 4 bases short, with 8 bases between. The CDR3 spans 13 residues. Germline V gene lookup returns CDR1 SGHTA and CDR2 FQGNSA. CDR3 sequence reads: CASSLGRVYEQYF. CDR3 bases: TGTGCCAGCAGCTTAGGGAGAGTGTACGAGCAGTACTTC. The complete variable domain, with remaining parts taken from reference TRBV7-2 and TRBJ2-7, reads GAGVSQSPSNKVTEKGKDVELRCDPISGHTALYWYRQSLGQGLEFLIYFQGNSAPDKSGLPSDRFSAERTGGSVSTLTIQRTQQEDSAVYLCASSLGRVYEQYFGPGTRLTVT.

J is TRBJ2-7 and V is TRBV6-5; 7 nucleotides match TRBD1. The CDR3 spans 14 residues. Germline CDR1 MNHEY, CDR2 SVGAGI. Trimming cost V 6 bases and J 5 bases; bases outside gene matches: 10. The CDR3 spells CASSPRQGSDEQYF. CDR3 bases: TGTGCCAGCAGCCCCCGACAGGGTAGCGACGAGCAGTACTTC.

V is TRBV6-2 or TRBV6-3 and J is TRBJ1-5; D not certain. Germline loops: CDR1 MNHEY, CDR2 SVGEGT. V was trimmed by 6 bases and J by 0 bases, leaving 12 bases between them. This CDR3 spans 15 amino acids. This CDR3 is CASSQAVNSNQPQHF. The CDR3 region has the DNA TGTGCCAGCAGCCAGGCGGTTAATAGCAATCAGCCCCAGCATTTT.

As concerns this clone: Other DNA variants within this sample encode the same CDR3. The genes are TRBV6-5 and TRBJ2-7; the D gene is possibly TRBD1 (5 bases). CDR1 and CDR2 from the germline V gene are MNHEY and SVGAGI. Trimming took 4 bases from V and 4 from J, leaving 8 bases between them. This CDR3 comprises 12 residues. CDR3 loop: CASSSGSYEQYF. CDR3 DNA: TGTGCCAGCAGTTCAGGGTCGTACGAGCAGTACTTC.

This chain connects TRBV28 to TRBJ2-1, with D tentatively TRBD2 (5 bases). CDR1 and CDR2 from the germline V gene are MDHEN and SYDVKM. This CDR3 comprises 14 residues. Between the trimmed V and J ends, which lost 2 bases and 7 bases, there was a span of 12 bases. This chain's CDR3 is CASSLADYNNEQFF. CDR3 bases: TGTGCCAGCAGTTTAGCTGACTACAATAATGAGCAGTTCTTC.

The J gene is TRBJ2-3, the V gene TRBV3-1 (or the pseudogene TRBV3-2); D possibly corresponds to TRBD2 (6 bases). CDR3 length: 13 residues. Trimming cost V 5 bases and J 4 bases, with 10 bases left between them. Germline V gene data show CDR1 as LGHDT and CDR2 as YNNKEL (reference sequence). Here the CDR3 reads CASSNGGADTQYF. CDR3 nucleotides: TGTGCCAGCAGCAACGGGGGTGCAGATACGCAGTATTTT.

The rearrangement links TRBV24-1 to TRBJ1-5; the D gene is possibly TRBD1 (6 bases). CDR3 length: 16 amino acids. The V end lost 3 bases, the J end lost 2 bases, and 13 bases lay between the germline ends. Germline lookup yields CDR1 KGHDR and CDR2 SFDVKD. CDR3: CATSDGGPGGNQPQHF. CDR3 sequence (DNA): TGTGCCACCAGTGATGGGGGCCCTGGGGGCAATCAGCCCCAGCATTTT.

The CDR3 sequence: CASTTSRTGGRETQYF. The CDR3 nucleotides read TGTGCCAGCACCACTTCAAGGACAGGGGGCCGGGAGACCCAGTACTTC. The chain carries TRBV7-2 and TRBJ2-5; 11 bases map to TRBD1. The CDR3 length is 16 residues. Germline CDR1 is SGHTA and CDR2 is FQGNSA. Trimming cost V 7 bases and J 5 bases; bases outside gene matches: 12.